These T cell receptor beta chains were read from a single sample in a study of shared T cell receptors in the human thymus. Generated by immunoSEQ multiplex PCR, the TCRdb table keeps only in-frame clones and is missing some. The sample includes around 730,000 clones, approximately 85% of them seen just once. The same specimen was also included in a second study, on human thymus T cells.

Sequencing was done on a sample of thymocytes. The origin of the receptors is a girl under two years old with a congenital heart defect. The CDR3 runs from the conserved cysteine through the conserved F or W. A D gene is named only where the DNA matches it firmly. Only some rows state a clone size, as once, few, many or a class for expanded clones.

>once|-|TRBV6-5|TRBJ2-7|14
TGTGCCAGCAGTTATGGGACTGAAGTTTACGAGCAGTACTTC
CASSYGTEVYEQYF
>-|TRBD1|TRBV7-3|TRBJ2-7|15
TGTGCCAGCAGCTTAAGGTCAGGGGGCAGCTACGAGCAGTACTTC
CASSLRSGGSYEQYF
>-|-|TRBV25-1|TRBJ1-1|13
TGTGCCAGCAGTGATCAGTTTTTCCCTGAAGCTTTCTTT
CASSDQFFPEAFF
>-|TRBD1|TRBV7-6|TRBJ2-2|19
TGTGCCAGCAGCCTCCCCCCAGGGGGCCATAGGGAGAACACCGGGGAGCTGTTTTTT
CASSLPPGGHRENTGELFF
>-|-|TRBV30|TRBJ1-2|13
TGTGCCTGGAGTGTAGGGGGTTGGCAGGGCTACACCTTC
CAWSVGGWQGYTF
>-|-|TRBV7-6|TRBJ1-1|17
TGTGCCAGCAGCCTAATCAGGGGCCCACTCACTAACACTGAAGCTTTCTTT
CASSLIRGPLTNTEAFF
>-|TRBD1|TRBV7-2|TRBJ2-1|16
TGTGCCAGCAGCCCAGGCAAGGGGGCCATATACAATGAGCAGTTCTTC
CASSPGKGAIYNEQFF
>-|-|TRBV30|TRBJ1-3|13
TGTGCCTGGAGTAGACGGGTCGGGGACACCATATATTTT
CAWSRRVGDTIYF
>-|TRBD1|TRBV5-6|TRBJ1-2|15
TGTGCCAGCAGCTCCACGCCAGGGGGCGGCAATGGCTACACCTTC
CASSSTPGGGNGYTF
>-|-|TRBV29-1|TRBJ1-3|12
TGCAGCGTCCTATACTCTGGAAACACCATATATTTT
CSVLYSGNTIYF
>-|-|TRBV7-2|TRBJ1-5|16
TGTGCCAGCAGCTCGACAGGAGTATATAGCAATCAGCCCCAGCATTTT
CASSSTGVYSNQPQHF
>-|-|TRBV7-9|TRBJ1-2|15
TGTGCCAGCAGCTTAGCGCGGGGGCTGGTCTATGGCTACACCTTC
CASSLARGLVYGYTF
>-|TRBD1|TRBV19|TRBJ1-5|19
TGTGCCAGTAGTGTGCCTCGACAGGGGGCGCGTAAGGGCAATCAGCCCCAGCATTTT
CASSVPRQGARKGNQPQHF
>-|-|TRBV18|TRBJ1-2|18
TGTGCCAGCTCACCACCCAGTCGATCTGGGGGCGCCAACTATGGCTACACCTTC
CASSPPSRSGGANYGYTF
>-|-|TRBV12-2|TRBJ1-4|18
TGTGCAAGTCGCTCTCATTTACGGGGATTGACAACTAATGAAAAACTGTTTTTT
CASRSHLRGLTTNEKLFF
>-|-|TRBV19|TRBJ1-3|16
TGTGCCAGTAGTAAAGCAAGAACAGTCTCTGGAAACACCATATATTTT
CASSKARTVSGNTIYF
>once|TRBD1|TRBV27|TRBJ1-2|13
TGTGCCAGCAGATTCAATCCACAGGGGGGCTACACCTTC
CASRFNPQGGYTF
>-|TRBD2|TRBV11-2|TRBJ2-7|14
TGTGCCAGCAGCTGGAGCGGGGGCTCCTACGAGCAGTACTTC
CASSWSGGSYEQYF
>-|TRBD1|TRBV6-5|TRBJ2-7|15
TGTGCCAGCAGTTACTCGGGGGACAGGGTCGGCGAGCAGTACTTC
CASSYSGDRVGEQYF
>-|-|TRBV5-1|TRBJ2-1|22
TGCGCCAGCAGCTTGGATCGCTTTAGTGACTCCAGAACGAGTTCGCCTTACAATGAGCAGTTCTTC
CASSLDRFSDSRTSSPYNEQFF
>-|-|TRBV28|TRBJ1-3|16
TGTGCCAGCAGTTTATCCGTGGGGAGCTCTGGAAACACCATATATTTT
CASSLSVGSSGNTIYF
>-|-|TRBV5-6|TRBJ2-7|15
TGTGCCAGCAGCCCGCGGGGCAGGGACTCCTACGAGCAGTACTTC
CASSPRGRDSYEQYF
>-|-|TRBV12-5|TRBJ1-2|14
TGTGCTAGTGGCCTATATGCGCGGGGGTATGGCTACACCTTC
CASGLYARGYGYTF